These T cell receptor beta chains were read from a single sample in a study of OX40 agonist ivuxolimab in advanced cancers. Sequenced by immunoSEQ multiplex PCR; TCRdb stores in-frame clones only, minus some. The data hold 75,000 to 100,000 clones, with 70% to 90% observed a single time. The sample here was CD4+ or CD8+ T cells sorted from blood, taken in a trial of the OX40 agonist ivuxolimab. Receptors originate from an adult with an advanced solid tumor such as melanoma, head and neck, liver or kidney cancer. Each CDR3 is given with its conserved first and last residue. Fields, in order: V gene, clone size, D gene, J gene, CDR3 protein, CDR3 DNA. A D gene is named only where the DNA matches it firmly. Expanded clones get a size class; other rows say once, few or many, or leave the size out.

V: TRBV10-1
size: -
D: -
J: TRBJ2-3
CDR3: CASSVRGSSTDTQYF
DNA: TGCGCCAGCAGTGTTCGGGGGTCTAGCACAGATACGCAGTATTTT

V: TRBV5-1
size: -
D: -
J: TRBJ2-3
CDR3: CASRRGSTDTQYF
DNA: TGCGCCAGCAGAAGGGGGAGTACAGATACGCAGTATTTT

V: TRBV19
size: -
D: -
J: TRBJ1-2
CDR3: CASRAGDHGYTF
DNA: TGTGCCAGTAGGGCAGGGGACCATGGCTACACCTTC

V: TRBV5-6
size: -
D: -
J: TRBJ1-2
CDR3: CASSLRVSGGYTF
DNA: TGTGCCAGCAGCTTAAGGGTCTCAGGCGGCTACACCTTC

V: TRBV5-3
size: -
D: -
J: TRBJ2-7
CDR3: CASSLNQGGINEQYF
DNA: TGTGCCAGCAGCTTGAACCAGGGAGGAATCAACGAGCAGTACTTC

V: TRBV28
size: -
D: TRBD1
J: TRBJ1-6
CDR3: CASRSFTLPGQYNSPLHF
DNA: TGTGCCAGCAGGAGTTTTACCCTACCGGGACAGTATAATTCACCCCTCCACTTT

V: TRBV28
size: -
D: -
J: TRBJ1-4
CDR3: CASTPGGQLGEKLFF
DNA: TGTGCCAGCACTCCGGGGGGGCAGCTAGGTGAAAAACTGTTTTTT

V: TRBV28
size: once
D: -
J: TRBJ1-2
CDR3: CASTLGQALRGYTF
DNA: TGTGCCAGCACTCTCGGGCAGGCCCTTCGGGGCTACACCTTC

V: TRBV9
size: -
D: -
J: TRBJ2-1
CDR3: CASSPRTQNEQFF
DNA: TGTGCCAGCAGCCCGCGGACTCAGAATGAGCAGTTCTTC

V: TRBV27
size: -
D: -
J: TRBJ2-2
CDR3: CASKHRELFF
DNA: TGTGCCAGCAAACACCGGGAGCTGTTTTTT

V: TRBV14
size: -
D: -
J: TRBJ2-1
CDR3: CASSPRRSSYNEQFF
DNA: TGTGCCAGCAGCCCGCGGAGGAGCTCCTACAATGAGCAGTTCTTC

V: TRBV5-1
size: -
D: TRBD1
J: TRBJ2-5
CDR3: CASSLTGNQETQYF
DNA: TGCGCCAGCAGCCTGACAGGGAACCAAGAGACCCAGTACTTC

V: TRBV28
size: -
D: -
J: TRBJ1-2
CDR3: CASNAQPYYGYTF
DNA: TGTGCCAGCAATGCACAGCCATACTATGGCTACACCTTC

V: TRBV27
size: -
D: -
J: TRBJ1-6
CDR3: CASSQGGRNSPLHF
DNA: TGTGCCAGCAGCCAAGGGGGGCGCAATTCACCCCTCCACTTT

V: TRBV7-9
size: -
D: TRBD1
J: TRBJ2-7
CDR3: CASSLAGTGGSYEQYF
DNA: TGTGCCAGCAGCTTAGCAGGGACAGGGGGCTCCTACGAGCAGTACTTC

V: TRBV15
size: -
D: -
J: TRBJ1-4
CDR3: CATSRASLVTNEKLFF
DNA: TGTGCCACCAGCAGAGCCAGTTTGGTAACTAATGAAAAACTGTTTTTT

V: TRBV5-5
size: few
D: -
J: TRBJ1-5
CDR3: CASSSGFLNQPQHF
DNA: TGTGCCAGCAGCTCAGGGTTCCTAAATCAGCCCCAGCATTTT

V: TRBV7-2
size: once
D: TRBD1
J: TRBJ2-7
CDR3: CASSLEATGGYEQYF
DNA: TGTGCCAGCAGCTTAGAGGCGACAGGGGGCTACGAGCAGTACTTC

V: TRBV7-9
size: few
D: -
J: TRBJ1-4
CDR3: CASSLEVGSEKLFF
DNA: TGTGCCAGCAGCCTAGAAGTCGGAAGTGAAAAACTGTTTTTT

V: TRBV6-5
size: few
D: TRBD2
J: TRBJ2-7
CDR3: CASSYSQTSVIYEQYF
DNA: TGTGCCAGCAGTTACTCGCAGACTAGCGTGATCTACGAGCAGTACTTC

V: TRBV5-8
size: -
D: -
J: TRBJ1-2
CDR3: CASSFDSPKGYTF
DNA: TGTGCCAGCAGCTTCGACAGCCCTAAGGGCTACACCTTC

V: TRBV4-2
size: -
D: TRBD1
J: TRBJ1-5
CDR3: CASSLSDRANNQPQHF
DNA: TGTGCCAGCAGCCTCTCAGACAGGGCTAACAATCAGCCCCAGCATTTT

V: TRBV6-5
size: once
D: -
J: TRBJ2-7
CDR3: CASSYSHRDYEQYF
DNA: TGTGCCAGCAGTTACAGTCACCGAGACTACGAGCAGTACTTC

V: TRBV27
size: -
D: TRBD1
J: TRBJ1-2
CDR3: CANSPWTGDYGYTF
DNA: TGTGCCAACAGTCCGTGGACAGGGGATTATGGCTACACCTTC

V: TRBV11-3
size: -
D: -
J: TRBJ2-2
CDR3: CASSLGPNTGELFF
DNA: TGTGCCAGCAGCTTAGGACCTAACACCGGGGAGCTGTTTTTT

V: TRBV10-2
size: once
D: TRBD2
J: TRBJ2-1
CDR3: CASSGSSGRGYNEQFF
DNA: TGCGCCAGCAGTGGAAGTAGCGGGAGGGGTTACAATGAGCAGTTCTTC

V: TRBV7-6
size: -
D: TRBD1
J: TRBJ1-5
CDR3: CASSATGGHQPQHF
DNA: TGTGCCAGCAGCGCCACAGGGGGCCATCAGCCCCAGCATTTT

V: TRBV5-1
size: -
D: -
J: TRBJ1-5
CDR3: CASSLSLWTPPMGNQPQHF
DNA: TGCGCCAGCAGCTTGAGTCTTTGGACACCCCCCATGGGGAATCAGCCCCAGCATTTT

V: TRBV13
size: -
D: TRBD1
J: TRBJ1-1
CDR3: CASSVRQGLSGAFF
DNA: TGTGCCAGCAGCGTTAGACAGGGACTTTCTGGGGCTTTCTTT

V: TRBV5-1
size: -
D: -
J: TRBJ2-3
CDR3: CASARKTSTDTQYF
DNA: TGCGCCAGCGCCCGGAAAACGAGCACAGATACGCAGTATTTT

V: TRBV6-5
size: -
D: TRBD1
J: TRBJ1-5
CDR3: CASSLGTGANQPQHF
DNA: TGTGCCAGCAGTTTAGGGACAGGGGCCAATCAGCCCCAGCATTTT

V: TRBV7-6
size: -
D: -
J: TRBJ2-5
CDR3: CASLAQPGVQETQYF
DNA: TGTGCCAGCCTCGCCCAGCCGGGGGTTCAAGAGACCCAGTACTTC

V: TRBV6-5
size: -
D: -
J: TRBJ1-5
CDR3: CASRTAYHQPQHF
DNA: TGTGCCAGCAGGACAGCCTACCATCAGCCCCAGCATTTT

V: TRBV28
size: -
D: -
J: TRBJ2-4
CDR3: CASSPLGTGAKNIQYF
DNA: TGTGCCAGCAGTCCCCTGGGTACGGGAGCCAAAAACATTCAGTACTTC

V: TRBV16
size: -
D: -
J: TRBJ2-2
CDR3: CASSQSPRGGELFF
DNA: TGTGCCAGCAGCCAATCGCCCAGGGGCGGGGAGCTGTTTTTT

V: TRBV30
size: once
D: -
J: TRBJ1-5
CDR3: CAWSEQSNQPQHF
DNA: TGTGCCTGGAGTGAGCAGAGCAATCAGCCCCAGCATTTT

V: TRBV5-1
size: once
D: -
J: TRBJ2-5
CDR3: CASSPGTQETQYF
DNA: TGCGCCAGCAGTCCAGGAACTCAAGAGACCCAGTACTTC

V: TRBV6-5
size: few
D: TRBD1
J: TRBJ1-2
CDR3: CASRLNRGQDYGYTF
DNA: TGTGCCAGCAGACTCAACAGGGGGCAGGACTATGGCTACACCTTC

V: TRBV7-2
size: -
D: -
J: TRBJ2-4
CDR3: CASSRGRSENIQYF
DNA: TGTGCCAGCAGCCGTGGTAGGAGCGAAAACATTCAGTACTTC

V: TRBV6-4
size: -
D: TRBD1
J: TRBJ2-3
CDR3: CASSDSWTGALDTQYF
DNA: TGTGCCAGCAGTGACTCGTGGACAGGGGCATTAGATACGCAGTATTTT

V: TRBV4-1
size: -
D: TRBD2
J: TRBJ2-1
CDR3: CASSPDPAGGANEQFF
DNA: TGCGCCAGCAGCCCCGATCCCGCGGGGGGGGCGAATGAGCAGTTCTTC

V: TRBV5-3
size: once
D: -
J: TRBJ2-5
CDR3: CASSFRDTETQYF
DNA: TGTGCCAGCAGCTTCCGGGACACGGAGACCCAGTACTTC